This is a list of T cell receptor beta chains from one sample in a study of identical twins. Each CDR3 protein gets one entry after TCRdb re-called the 5' RACE reads with MiXCR. The table lists roughly 470,000 distinct CDR3 sequences, around 15% of them singletons. These sequences were also reported in another study, on yellow fever vaccine responses in identical twins.

Sequencing input: CD4+ T cells sorted from blood. These receptor sequences come from a woman aged 18-29 years in good health. Each CDR3 is given with its conserved first and last residue. Each record gives: clone size, V gene, D gene, J gene, CDR3 DNA, CDR3 protein. D genes are given only for firm matches. Clone size, where shown, is once, few, many, or a class for clones that have expanded.

size: .; V: TRBV21-1; D: .; J: TRBJ2-3; DNA: TGTGCCAGCAGCCCAGGTGTTGGGGGACAGGGTAGAACAGATACGCAGTATTTT; CDR3: CASSPGVGGQGRTDTQYF
size: .; V: TRBV28; D: TRBD1; J: TRBJ2-1; DNA: TGTGCCAGCACCAAATTCCGGGGGACAGGGACCAATGAGCAGTTCTTC; CDR3: CASTKFRGTGTNEQFF
size: .; V: TRBV3-1; D: TRBD2; J: TRBJ2-1; DNA: TGTGCCAGCAGCCAAGACTTGGGTGGCGGGAGGGCCAGGTTCTTC; CDR3: CASSQDLGGGRARFF
size: few; V: TRBV6-2/TRBV6-3; D: TRBD2; J: TRBJ2-7; DNA: TGTGCCAGCAGTTACTGGACTAGCGGGAGATACGAGCAGTACTTC; CDR3: CASSYWTSGRYEQYF
size: few; V: TRBV10-3; D: TRBD2; J: TRBJ2-1; DNA: TGTGCCATCAAGGGCCCCTCTTCTAGCGGGACCTCCTACAATGAGCAGTTCTTC; CDR3: CAIKGPSSSGTSYNEQFF
size: .; V: TRBV29-1; D: .; J: TRBJ2-3; DNA: TGCAGCGTTGCGTCACTGCACACAGATACGCAGTATTTT; CDR3: CSVASLHTDTQYF
size: .; V: TRBV10-3; D: .; J: TRBJ2-3; DNA: TGTGCCATCCGGACACGAGATACGCAGTATTTT; CDR3: CAIRTRDTQYF
size: .; V: TRBV7-2; D: TRBD1; J: TRBJ2-1; DNA: TGTGCCAGCAGCTTGGACAGGGGACACAATGAGCAGTTCTTC; CDR3: CASSLDRGHNEQFF
size: few; V: TRBV20-1; D: .; J: TRBJ2-1; DNA: TGCAGTGCTGCGGACCGGAGCTCCTACAATGAGCAGTTCTTC; CDR3: CSAADRSSYNEQFF
size: .; V: TRBV4-1; D: .; J: TRBJ2-3; DNA: TGCGCCAGCAGCCAGGCTGGGGACTGGGGGTTTGATACGCAGTATTTT; CDR3: CASSQAGDWGFDTQYF
size: many; V: TRBV29-1; D: .; J: TRBJ1-1; DNA: TGCAGCGGCGACATCGTCGGCACTGAAGCTTTCTTT; CDR3: CSGDIVGTEAFF
size: .; V: TRBV3-1; D: TRBD2; J: TRBJ2-3; DNA: TGTGCCAGCAGCCAGGTGTGGGGACTAGCATCCCCAGATACGCAGTATTTT; CDR3: CASSQVWGLASPDTQYF
size: .; V: TRBV7-3; D: .; J: TRBJ2-5; DNA: TGTGCCAGCAGTGCCGAGGAGGCTTCAGAGACCCAGTACTTC; CDR3: CASSAEEASETQYF
size: .; V: TRBV7-2; D: .; J: TRBJ2-3; DNA: TGTGCCAGCGGCCGGGAAGCTAGCACAGATACGCAGTATTTT; CDR3: CASGREASTDTQYF
size: .; V: TRBV28; D: .; J: TRBJ2-3; DNA: TGTGCCAGCAGGACAAACAGGAGCCCCACAGATACGCAGTATTTT; CDR3: CASRTNRSPTDTQYF
size: few; V: TRBV20-1; D: TRBD2; J: TRBJ2-5; DNA: TGCAGTGCCCCTGTTATGCTAGCGGGGGGTCAAGAGACCCAGTACTTC; CDR3: CSAPVMLAGGQETQYF
size: .; V: TRBV20-1; D: .; J: TRBJ2-3; DNA: TGCAGTGCCGATGAACCCATGGTCGCGGGCGGCCCAGATACGCAGTATTTT; CDR3: CSADEPMVAGGPDTQYF
size: .; V: TRBV12-3/TRBV12-4; D: .; J: TRBJ1-2; DNA: TGTGCCAGCACTCCCCCGGGCGTTGCCGGGTATGGCTACACCTTC; CDR3: CASTPPGVAGYGYTF
size: few; V: TRBV7-2; D: TRBD2; J: TRBJ2-7; DNA: TGTGCCAGCAGCTACCGACTGGTAGCGGGAGTCTACGAGCAGTACTTC; CDR3: CASSYRLVAGVYEQYF
size: .; V: TRBV10-3; D: TRBD1; J: TRBJ2-3; DNA: TGTGCCATCTCCCGGACAGGGATGGATACGCAGTATTTT; CDR3: CAISRTGMDTQYF
size: few; V: TRBV9; D: .; J: TRBJ2-7; DNA: TGTGCCAGCAGCGTAGAGCCGCATGGTGGCTACGAGCAGTACTTC; CDR3: CASSVEPHGGYEQYF
size: many; V: TRBV4-3; D: .; J: TRBJ2-1; DNA: TGCGCCAGCAGCCAGGACTACCGGGGGAGGAATGAGCAGTTCTTC; CDR3: CASSQDYRGRNEQFF
size: .; V: TRBV27; D: TRBD1; J: TRBJ2-7; DNA: TGTGCCAGCAGTTTCACGGACAGGACGATCTCCTACGAGCAGTACTTC; CDR3: CASSFTDRTISYEQYF
size: many; V: TRBV5-1; D: .; J: TRBJ2-7; DNA: TGCGCCAGCAGCCTCGGCACAGGACCAATAACCTACGAGCAGTACTTC; CDR3: CASSLGTGPITYEQYF
size: many; V: TRBV29-1; D: TRBD2; J: TRBJ2-7; DNA: TGCAGCGTACTAGCGGGAGCCTACGAGCAGTACTTC; CDR3: CSVLAGAYEQYF
size: .; V: TRBV3-1; D: .; J: TRBJ2-7; DNA: TGTGCCAGCAGCCAAAGGGGAGGCCACGAGCAGTACTTC; CDR3: CASSQRGGHEQYF
size: few; V: TRBV6-2/TRBV6-3; D: .; J: TRBJ2-1; DNA: TGTGCCAGCAGAGTAGGGGCCCTCAATGAGCAGTTCTTC; CDR3: CASRVGALNEQFF
size: many; V: TRBV12-3/TRBV12-4; D: .; J: TRBJ2-5; DNA: TGTGCCAGCAGTTTAGGGGCTAGCCAAGAGACCCAGTACTTC; CDR3: CASSLGASQETQYF
size: .; V: TRBV6-1; D: TRBD2; J: TRBJ2-1; DNA: TGTGCCAGCAGCCCCTCGGCCAAAACTAGCGGCATTGACAATGAGCAGTTCTTC; CDR3: CASSPSAKTSGIDNEQFF
size: .; V: TRBV5-1; D: .; J: TRBJ2-5; DNA: TGCGCCAGCAGCTTGGCGGGGCCCGGTTTGGAGACCCAGTACTTC; CDR3: CASSLAGPGLETQYF
size: .; V: TRBV20-1; D: .; J: TRBJ2-3; DNA: TGCAGTGCTAGCCTTGTAGCTCAGTTCACAGATACGCAGTATTTT; CDR3: CSASLVAQFTDTQYF
size: many; V: TRBV12-3/TRBV12-4; D: .; J: TRBJ1-2; DNA: TGTGCCAGCAGTTTAACCCTGGGTGGCTATGGCTACACCTTC; CDR3: CASSLTLGGYGYTF
size: few; V: TRBV29-1; D: .; J: TRBJ2-2; DNA: TGCAGCGTCGACAGAACGAACACCGGGGAGCTGTTTTTT; CDR3: CSVDRTNTGELFF
size: many; V: TRBV7-2; D: TRBD1; J: TRBJ1-2; DNA: TGTGCCAGCACCAAGACAGGGATAAGTGGTGGCTACACCTTC; CDR3: CASTKTGISGGYTF
size: many; V: TRBV12-3/TRBV12-4; D: .; J: TRBJ2-3; DNA: TGTGCCAGCAGACAAACTAGTAAAAGCACAGATACGCAGTATTTT; CDR3: CASRQTSKSTDTQYF
size: .; V: TRBV9; D: .; J: TRBJ1-2; DNA: TGTGCCAGCAGCGTAGAGGACGGTAGATATGGCTACACCTTC; CDR3: CASSVEDGRYGYTF
size: .; V: TRBV7-3; D: .; J: TRBJ2-3; DNA: TGTGCCAGCAGCCCCGGGACGGTCACAGATACGCAGTATTTT; CDR3: CASSPGTVTDTQYF
size: .; V: TRBV4-1; D: .; J: TRBJ2-3; DNA: TGCGCCAGCAGCCAAGATATAGGGGGAGCAGATACGCAGTATTTT; CDR3: CASSQDIGGADTQYF
size: .; V: TRBV7-4; D: TRBD2; J: TRBJ2-3; DNA: TGTGCCAGCAGCTTACCCTCTAGCGGGAGGCCTATCCATACGCAGTATTTT; CDR3: CASSLPSSGRPIHTQYF
size: many; V: TRBV5-1; D: .; J: TRBJ2-7; DNA: TGCGCCAGCAGTTACAATCACGAGCAGTACTTC; CDR3: CASSYNHEQYF
size: .; V: TRBV20-1; D: TRBD2; J: TRBJ2-3; DNA: TGCAGTGCTCCGGGACTAGCGGGGTCTCCAGATACGCAGTATTTT; CDR3: CSAPGLAGSPDTQYF
size: .; V: TRBV7-2; D: .; J: TRBJ1-5; DNA: TGTGCCAGCAGGACGCAGGGGAATCAGCCCCAGCATTTT; CDR3: CASRTQGNQPQHF
size: few; V: TRBV9; D: .; J: TRBJ2-2; DNA: TGTGCCAGCAGCCCTAACCTAGCCGGAGGGACCGGGGAGCTGTTTTTT; CDR3: CASSPNLAGGTGELFF
size: .; V: TRBV4-2; D: .; J: TRBJ2-7; DNA: TGTGCCAGCAGCCAAAAGACAGGTAACTACGAGCAGTACTTC; CDR3: CASSQKTGNYEQYF
size: .; V: TRBV11-1; D: .; J: TRBJ2-3; DNA: TGTGCCAGCAGCTTAGATAGGTCAGGGGCCCTCGGCACAGATACGCAGTATTTT; CDR3: CASSLDRSGALGTDTQYF
size: .; V: TRBV7-2; D: .; J: TRBJ1-3; DNA: TGTGCCAGCAGCTTACTACAGGCCCTCTCTGGAAACACCATATATTTT; CDR3: CASSLLQALSGNTIYF
size: few; V: TRBV12-3/TRBV12-4; D: .; J: TRBJ1-5; DNA: TGTGCCAGCAGCTTTCTCGGTAGCACCTTGGGGAGCAATCAGCCCCAGCATTTT; CDR3: CASSFLGSTLGSNQPQHF
size: few; V: TRBV5-1; D: TRBD2; J: TRBJ2-7; DNA: TGCGCCAGCACCCAAGGGGGGACTAGTTACCACGAGCAGTACTTC; CDR3: CASTQGGTSYHEQYF
size: many; V: TRBV12-3/TRBV12-4; D: .; J: TRBJ2-5; DNA: TGTGCCAGCAGACCGACAGGTCCAAAAGAGACCCAGTACTTC; CDR3: CASRPTGPKETQYF
size: .; V: TRBV2; D: TRBD2; J: TRBJ2-5; DNA: TGTACCAGCAATGGGGGGGCCCCGGGACTAGCGGGACAAGAGACCCAGTACTTC; CDR3: CTSNGGAPGLAGQETQYF
size: .; V: TRBV4-2; D: .; J: TRBJ1-5; DNA: TGTGCCAGCAGCCAGCGGACGGGGGTGGGCAATCAGCCCCAGCATTTT; CDR3: CASSQRTGVGNQPQHF
size: .; V: TRBV12-3/TRBV12-4; D: TRBD2; J: TRBJ2-1; DNA: TGTGCCAGCTTCCCTGGGGGACTAGGTTACAATGAGCAGTTCTTC; CDR3: CASFPGGLGYNEQFF
size: .; V: TRBV7-2; D: TRBD2; J: TRBJ2-1; DNA: TGTGCCAGCAGCTTAATAGCGGGATCCGAGCAGTTCTTC; CDR3: CASSLIAGSEQFF
size: many; V: TRBV20-1; D: .; J: TRBJ2-5; DNA: TGCAGTGCATATTTCGGGACCGAGAGGACCCAGTACTTC; CDR3: CSAYFGTERTQYF
size: few; V: TRBV10-2; D: .; J: TRBJ2-5; DNA: TGCGCCAGCAGTGAGTCGTTTCCTGGGGGGCAAGAGACCCAGTACTTC; CDR3: CASSESFPGGQETQYF